This TCR beta chain was observed in a study of beta chain features in type 1 diabetes. The overall study: Patients were similar to healthy donors in age and gender (as well as in cell yields).

As every portion of the isolated RNA was reverse transcribed, the sequencing read expressed TCRB transcripts. TCRdb's copy holds only in-frame clones and misses some; the assay was immunoSEQ multiplex PCR. The repertoire holds some 44,000 clones, with 50% as singletons. V lost 5 bases, J lost 6 bases, and 15 bases lay in between. The V gene's germline CDR1 is LNHDA and CDR2 SQIVND (reference sequence). CDR3 size: 14 residues. This sequence joins TRBV19 and TRBJ2-3, with D perhaps TRBD2 (6 bases). This TCR was recovered from a woman in her twenties or thirties in good health. The sequenced sample consisted of stem cell memory CD4+ T cells from blood. The CDR3 region has the DNA TGTGCCAGTAGTCAGGAGGGGAGTTGGGATACGCAGTATTTT. Its translation is CASSQEGSWDTQYF.